A selection of T cell receptor beta chains follows, all from one sample in a study of T cell responses to AZD1222 COVID-19 vaccine. Here immunoSEQ multiplex PCR was the method, and the copy in TCRdb shows in-frame clones only, minus some. The repertoire includes 110,000 or so clones, more than 70% of them detected once, and approximately 3% sits in the top ten. This specimen consisted of peripheral blood, obtained on day 0 of MenACWY control vaccination. Receptors were obtained from an adult in good health. The CDR3 runs from the conserved cysteine through the conserved F or W. D genes are given only for firm matches.

v_gene	j_gene	d_gene	CDR3aa	CDR3nt
TRBV6-6	TRBJ1-6	NA	CASSPTLAVTGTNSPLHF	TGTGCCAGCAGTCCTACCCTCGCCGTGACGGGGACCAATTCACCCCTCCACTTT
TRBV7-3	TRBJ2-5	TRBD2	CASSPGTSLETQYF	TGTGCCAGCAGCCCCGGGACTAGCCTTGAGACCCAGTACTTC
TRBV5-8	TRBJ2-1	NA	CASQARVYNEQFF	TGTGCCAGCCAGGCGCGGGTATACAATGAGCAGTTCTTC
TRBV2	TRBJ2-7	TRBD1	CASLGTGGNEQYF	TGTGCCAGCCTGGGGACAGGGGGCAACGAGCAGTACTTC
TRBV7-2	TRBJ2-1	NA	CASSTTGLPMGEQFF	TGTGCCAGCAGCACCACGGGACTCCCGATGGGTGAGCAGTTCTTC
TRBV19	TRBJ2-3	TRBD2	CATLRTSGAVDTQYF	TGTGCCACCCTACGGACTAGCGGGGCGGTAGATACGCAGTATTTT
TRBV27	TRBJ1-4	TRBD1	CASRGQGAAKLFF	TGTGCCAGCAGGGGACAGGGGGCAGCTAAACTGTTTTTT
TRBV6-1	TRBJ1-1	NA	CASSEAARRTEAFF	TGTGCCAGCAGTGAAGCGGCACGGAGGACTGAAGCTTTCTTT
TRBV5-1	TRBJ1-2	NA	CASSLVEGGGYTF	TGCGCCAGCAGCTTGGTGGAGGGAGGAGGCTACACCTTC
TRBV5-6	TRBJ2-7	TRBD2	CASSATDSGGSYEQYF	TGTGCCAGCAGCGCGACTGATAGCGGGGGCTCCTACGAGCAGTACTTC
TRBV7-9	TRBJ2-7	NA	CASSLRGAGYEQYF	TGTGCCAGCAGCTTACGGGGGGCTGGTTACGAGCAGTACTTC
TRBV27	TRBJ1-5	NA	CASSLSAGIQPQHF	TGTGCCAGCAGTTTATCGGCAGGGATCCAGCCCCAGCATTTT
TRBV6-5	TRBJ1-2	NA	CASSYTRDYGYTF	TGTGCCAGCAGTTACACGAGGGACTATGGCTACACCTTC
TRBV5-1	TRBJ1-6	NA	CASSLGQNNSPLHF	TGCGCCAGCAGCTTGGGCCAAAATAATTCACCCCTCCACTTT
TRBV18	TRBJ2-3	TRBD1	CASSLGTGGEDTQYF	TGTGCCAGCTCACTCGGGACAGGGGGAGAAGATACGCAGTATTTT
TRBV5-5	TRBJ2-7	TRBD1	CASSPGQGSYEQYF	TGTGCCAGCAGCCCGGGACAGGGTTCCTACGAGCAGTACTTC
TRBV18	TRBJ2-7	TRBD1	CASSPRQGTYEQYF	TGTGCCAGCTCACCTAGACAGGGGACTTACGAGCAGTACTTC
TRBV7-6	TRBJ2-4	TRBD1	CASSPYSGTGDNIQYF	TGTGCCAGCAGCCCATACTCCGGGACAGGGGATAACATTCAGTACTTC
TRBV3-1/TRBV3-2	TRBJ2-1	NA	CASSPLQGSWNEQFF	TGTGCCAGCAGCCCCCTGCAGGGTTCTTGGAATGAGCAGTTCTTC
TRBV20-1	TRBJ2-7	TRBD1	CSAWDRGEQYF	TGCAGTGCTTGGGACAGGGGAGAGCAGTACTTC
TRBV19	TRBJ1-5	NA	CASSIVPRSSSNQPQHF	TGTGCCAGTAGTATAGTGCCCAGGTCGTCGAGCAATCAGCCCCAGCATTTT
TRBV29-1	TRBJ1-1	TRBD1	CSVAPGGAAFF	TGCAGCGTGGCACCAGGGGGGGCAGCTTTCTTT
TRBV4-3	TRBJ2-4	NA	CASSLGLTGGNIQYF	TGCGCCAGCAGCCTAGGCCTTACAGGAGGGAACATTCAGTACTTC
TRBV7-3	TRBJ2-2	TRBD2	CASSPGLAANTGELFF	TGTGCCAGCAGCCCGGGACTAGCGGCGAACACCGGGGAGCTGTTTTTT
TRBV6-5	TRBJ1-4	NA	CASSYSILTRREKLFF	TGTGCCAGCAGTTACTCCATACTCACTCGGCGGGAAAAACTGTTTTTT
TRBV24-1	TRBJ2-1	TRBD2	CATSDAQAGSNEQFF	TGTGCCACCAGTGACGCTCAAGCGGGGAGCAATGAGCAGTTCTTC
TRBV2	TRBJ2-3	TRBD2	CASKHGLAGGSTDTQYF	TGTGCCAGCAAACACGGGCTAGCGGGGGGGAGCACAGATACGCAGTATTTT
TRBV11-2	TRBJ1-3	TRBD1	CASSLGTVRHSGNTIYF	TGTGCCAGCAGCCTAGGGACAGTTAGACACTCTGGAAACACCATATATTTT